This entry lists 27 T cell receptor beta chains sequenced from one sample in a study of shared clonotypes between healthy human individuals. TCRdb keeps only in-frame clones here, not all; method: immunoSEQ multiplex PCR. Of 850,000 to 1,200,000 clones in the sample, about 80% are singletons; the top ten hold approximately 1.5%. The sequenced sample was memory CD4+ T cells sorted from blood. Described subset: CD45RA-negative fraction. The receptors shown here come from a man aged 18 to 29 in good health.

The chain couples TRBV18 to TRBJ1-2, with D perhaps TRBD1 (5 bases). Germline V lookup: CDR1 KGHSH, CDR2 LQKENI. This CDR3 region has 12 residues. V was cut by 3 bases and J by 8 bases, with 10 bases left in between. The chain's CDR3 is CASSPTDMGYTF. CDR3 nucleotide sequence: TGTGCCAGCTCACCGACAGATATGGGCTACACCTTC.

V and J are TRBV29-1 and TRBJ2-7; D remains unclear. CDR1 is SQVTM and CDR2 is ANQGSEA in the germline V gene. This CDR3 is 12 amino acids long. V lost 7 bases to trimming and J lost 1 base, with 11 bases between them. The CDR3 loop is CSAADGSYEQYF. Written as DNA, the CDR3 is TGCAGCGCCGCGGACGGATCCTACGAGCAGTACTTC.

Written as DNA, the CDR3 is TGTGCCAGCAGTTACTTAACCGGGACACCCTACGAGCAGTACTTC. Encoded protein: CASSYLTGTPYEQYF. The chain couples TRBV6-6 to TRBJ2-7; D might be TRBD1 (6 bases). CDR1 and CDR2 (germline): MNHNY, SVGAGI (reference sequence). The length of the CDR3 is 15 residues. Deletions cut 1 base from V and 2 bases from J, with 12 bases between.

The rearrangement uses TRBV5-1 and TRBJ1-4; D may be TRBD1 (5 bases). Germline CDR1 SGHRS, CDR2 YFSETQ. This CDR3 has 15 amino acids. The germline V and J ends were trimmed by 0 bases and 3 bases, with 9 bases remaining between them. This chain's CDR3 is CASSLVRGANEKLFF. The DNA for the CDR3 is TGCGCCAGCAGCTTGGTGAGGGGCGCTAATGAAAAACTGTTTTTT.

J is TRBJ1-1 and V is TRBV5-1; D might be TRBD1 (5 bases). Germline CDR1 and CDR2: SGHRS and YFSETQ. Trimming left V 4 bases short and J 2 bases short, with 15 bases between. The CDR3 is 15 amino acids. This chain's CDR3 is CASSRGDRSNTEAFF. Here the CDR3 DNA reads TGCGCCAGCAGCCGCGGAGACAGATCCAACACTGAAGCTTTCTTT.

This clone was detected ten times or more. The V and J genes are TRBV19 and TRBJ2-2, with TRBD1 matching 9 bases. The CDR3 consists of 16 residues. CDR1 is LNHDA and CDR2 is SQIVND in the germline V gene (reference sequence). Trimming at V came to 3 bases and at J to 6 bases, leaving 8 bases not matched to a gene. This CDR3 reads CASSMFTQGAPGELFF. The CDR3 coding sequence is TGTGCCAGTAGTATGTTCACACAGGGGGCCCCCGGGGAGCTGTTTTTT.

Here the CDR3 reads CASLRQGNSPLHF. The CDR3 nucleotides read TGTGCCAGCTTACGACAGGGGAATTCACCCCTCCACTTT. The V gene is TRBV6-1, the J gene TRBJ1-6, with TRBD1 matching 8 bases. Germline trimming cut 8 bases from V and 7 bases from J; bases unmatched to any gene: 4. Germline V lookup: CDR1 MNHNS, CDR2 SASEGT. CDR3 size: 13 residues.

The table lists this clone with many counts. The chain recombines TRBV28 with TRBJ1-2; TRBD1 agrees at 7 bases. The V and J ends lost 8 bases and 2 bases, in that order; junction bases with no gene match: 14. CDR1 is MDHEN, CDR2 SYDVKM, per germline. The CDR3 sequence is 16 residues long. In DNA form, the CDR3 reads TGTGCCAGCGAGACTGGACAGGACTCCTCAAACTATGGCTACACCTTC. Its translation is CASETGQDSSNYGYTF.

This clone showed up just a few times. The J gene is TRBJ2-2, the V gene TRBV4-3, with D hard to call. V was trimmed by 2 bases and J by 7 bases, leaving 23 bases between them. The V gene's germline CDR1 is LGHNA and CDR2 YSLEER. This CDR3 is 18 amino acids long. CDR3 sequence (DNA): TGCGCCAGCAGCCAAAAAGCGCTAGGTTATAACACCATCGGGGAGCTGTTTTTT. Its protein product is CASSQKALGYNTIGELFF.

The chain recombines TRBV27 with TRBJ2-7; D remains ambiguous. V dropped 7 bases and J dropped 2 bases, with 12 bases sitting between them. CDR3 length: 13 amino acids. The germline gives CDR1 MNHEY, CDR2 SMNVEV (reference sequence). Here the CDR3 DNA reads TGTGCCAGCAAGGCAGGTATTGCCTACGAGCAGTACTTC. Residues: CASKAGIAYEQYF.

As DNA, the CDR3 is TGTGCCAGCTCACCAAGTCTCTCAAACTACGAGCAGTACTTC. This encodes CASSPSLSNYEQYF. V is TRBV18 and J is TRBJ2-7; D call uncertain. Germline V gene data show CDR1 as KGHSH and CDR2 as LQKENI. With 2 bases removed from V and 3 bases from J, the gap between germline ends came to 11 bases. The CDR3 is made up of 14 amino acids.

V gene TRBV6-6 combines with J gene TRBJ2-7; D tentatively fits TRBD1 or TRBD2 (5 bases each). The CDR3 spans 14 residues. The V end lost 6 bases, the J end lost 5 bases, and 17 bases lay between the germline ends. Germline lookup yields CDR1 MNHNY and CDR2 SVGAGI (reference sequence). In DNA form, the CDR3 reads TGTGCCAGCAGGGATGGGACCGTCACGGACGAGCAGTACTTC. It specifies CASRDGTVTDEQYF.

The J gene is TRBJ2-2, the V gene TRBV30; perhaps D is TRBD1 or TRBD2 (5 bases each). Germline loops: CDR1 GTSNPN, CDR2 SVGIG (reference sequence). The length of the CDR3 is 16 residues. V lost 3 bases and J lost 5, with 19 bases in between. The CDR3, as DNA: TGTGCCTGGAGCGGTTTTGGGACCAAGAGTACCGGGGAGCTGTTTTTT. It codes for CAWSGFGTKSTGELFF.

In this sample, this clone turned up once. The chain has TRBV7-2 and TRBJ1-6, with D unresolved. This CDR3 region has 15 residues. The ends were cut back, 2 bases at V and 6 bases at J, with 11 bases in the middle. CDR1 SGHTA and CDR2 FQGNSA come from the germline V gene. The DNA of the CDR3 is TGTGCCAGCAGCTTATTGAACAGCCTTAATTCACCCCTCCACTTT. This encodes CASSLLNSLNSPLHF.

The chain carries TRBV28 and TRBJ1-5, with 8 bases lining up with TRBD1. Germline V CDR1 and CDR2: MDHEN, SYDVKM. The CDR3 has 14 residues. V trimming: 6 bases; J trimming: 7 bases; junction bases outside the gene matches: 8. Here the CDR3 DNA reads TGTGCCAGCAGCGCCCAGGGGGCGGGCCAGCCCCAGCATTTT. Translating gives CASSAQGAGQPQHF.

This clone has ten or more counts. The chain joins TRBV27 to TRBJ1-2; the match to TRBD1 covers 10 bases. With 2 bases clipped from V and 7 bases from J, the junction kept 7 bases outside the gene matches. The CDR3 is 15 amino acids. From germline, CDR1 is MNHEY and CDR2 SMNVEV (reference sequence). CDR3 coding DNA: TGTGCCAGCAGTTTACTCCAGGACAGGGGGGGTGGCTACACCTTC. Translation: CASSLLQDRGGGYTF.

This clone has just one count. V and J are TRBV27 and TRBJ1-1, with D unclear. CDR1 MNHEY and CDR2 SMNVEV come from the germline V gene (reference sequence). The CDR3 totals 14 residues. V shed 6 bases and J shed 0 bases, with 11 bases lying between them. The CDR3 loop is CASRGLIMNTEAFF. The CDR3 DNA reads as TGTGCCAGCAGGGGTCTTATCATGAACACTGAAGCTTTCTTT.

The CDR3 reads CASSEASGGHAQYF. CDR3 sequence (DNA): TGTGCCAGCAGTGAAGCTAGCGGGGGGCACGCGCAGTATTTT. The gene calls are TRBV6-1 and TRBJ2-3, with 10 nucleotides matching TRBD2. Germline CDR1 is MNHNS and CDR2 is SASEGT. This CDR3 is 14 amino acids long. V shed 0 bases, J shed 10 bases, and the junction held 4 bases outside the gene matches.

Only a few counts were recorded for this clone. The chain is built from TRBV5-4 and TRBJ1-2, with D perhaps matching TRBD1 (5 bases). Germline V gene lookup returns CDR1 SGHNT and CDR2 YYREEE (reference sequence). The CDR3 is 12 amino acids. Trimming removed 4 bases from V and 4 bases from J, with 8 bases in between. For the CDR3, the DNA is TGTGCCAGCAGCCCCACAGGCTATGGCTACACCTTC. It specifies CASSPTGYGYTF.

The chain recombines TRBV7-9 with TRBJ1-5; 10 nucleotides match TRBD1. CDR1 is SEHNR and CDR2 is FQNEAQ in the germline V gene (reference sequence). Trimming removed 5 bases from V and 3 bases from J; junction bases left unmatched: 4. The CDR3 length is 15 residues. CDR3 nucleotide sequence: TGTGCCAGCAGCCGTGGGACAGGGGCCAATCAGCCCCAGCATTTT. This encodes CASSRGTGANQPQHF.

This chain joins TRBV5-4 and TRBJ2-2, with 7 bases identical to TRBD2. This CDR3 region has 15 residues. Germline CDR1 is SGHNT and CDR2 is YYREEE (reference sequence). V lost 4 bases, J lost 5 bases, and 8 bases stayed unmatched. CDR3 protein: CASSLAGVGTGELFF. The CDR3 bases are TGTGCCAGCAGCCTCGCGGGAGTAGGGACCGGGGAGCTGTTTTTT.

DNA for the CDR3: TGTGCCAGCAGCTACTCACTCCGGATGAGGGGCACAGATACGCAGTATTTT. This codes for CASSYSLRMRGTDTQYF. The chain couples TRBV7-2 to TRBJ2-3, with a tentative D call TRBD2 (5 bases). V shed 4 bases and J shed 1 base, with 18 bases lying between them. Germline V gene data show CDR1 as SGHTA and CDR2 as FQGNSA. The length of the CDR3 is 17 residues.

The chain couples TRBV12-5 to TRBJ2-1; 7 nucleotides agree with TRBD2. The CDR3 is made up of 16 amino acids. V dropped 4 bases and J dropped 4; count of bases not matched to a gene: 10. CDR1 is LGHNT and CDR2 is FRNRAP in the germline V gene. CDR3 bases: TGTGCTAGTGGTTCCTCCCCTCTAGCGGTTTACAATGAGCAGTTCTTC. Translating it yields CASGSSPLAVYNEQFF.

The chain has TRBV11-2 and TRBJ2-1, with TRBD2 matching 12 bases. CDR3 length: 14 amino acids. The germline V gene encodes CDR1 SGHAT and CDR2 FQNNGV. The trim removed 5 bases at V and 8 bases at J, leaving 4 bases unmatched. The CDR3 spells CASSRLAGVHEQFF. The CDR3 region has the DNA TGTGCCAGCAGCCGACTAGCGGGGGTCCATGAGCAGTTCTTC. Together with reference TRBV11-2 and TRBJ2-1, the CDR3 gives the full variable domain: EAGVAQSPRYKIIEKRQSVAFWCNPISGHATLYWYQQILGQGPKLLIQFQNNGVVDDSQLPKDRFSAERLKGVDSTLKIQPAKLEDSAVYLCASSRLAGVHEQFFGPGTRLTVL.

The V gene is TRBV6-1, the J gene TRBJ1-3; unclear D gene. This CDR3 region has 15 residues. V lost 2 bases and J 0 bases, leaving 8 bases between the germline ends. CDR1 and CDR2 (germline): MNHNS, SASEGT. The CDR3 nucleotides are TGTGCCAGCAGTGAATTTCCGCTCTCTGGAAACACCATATATTTT. As protein: CASSEFPLSGNTIYF.

V gene TRBV7-6 combines with J gene TRBJ2-3, with 7 bases aligning to TRBD2. V lost 5 bases to trimming and J lost 0 bases; unmatched junction nucleotides: 5. Germline V gene lookup returns CDR1 SGHVS and CDR2 FNYEAQ. The length of the CDR3 is 15 residues. The CDR3 DNA reads TGTGCCAGCAGCCTTAGCGGGTATAGCACAGATACGCAGTATTTT. It translates to CASSLSGYSTDTQYF. Filled out from reference TRBV7-6 and TRBJ2-3, the complete variable domain reads GAGVSQSPRYKVTKRGQDVALRCDPISGHVSLYWYRQALGQGPEFLTYFNYEAQQDKSGLPNDRFSAERPEGSISTLTIQRTEQRDSAMYRCASSLSGYSTDTQYFGPGTRLTVL.

This chain uses TRBV28 with TRBJ1-2, with unresolved D. This CDR3 is built from 13 residues. Trimming took 7 bases from V and 8 from J, leaving 17 bases between them. In germline, CDR1 is MDHEN, CDR2 SYDVKM. The CDR3 reads CASTTSHHAGYTF. In DNA, the CDR3 is TGTGCCAGCACCACTTCCCACCACGCGGGCTACACCTTC.